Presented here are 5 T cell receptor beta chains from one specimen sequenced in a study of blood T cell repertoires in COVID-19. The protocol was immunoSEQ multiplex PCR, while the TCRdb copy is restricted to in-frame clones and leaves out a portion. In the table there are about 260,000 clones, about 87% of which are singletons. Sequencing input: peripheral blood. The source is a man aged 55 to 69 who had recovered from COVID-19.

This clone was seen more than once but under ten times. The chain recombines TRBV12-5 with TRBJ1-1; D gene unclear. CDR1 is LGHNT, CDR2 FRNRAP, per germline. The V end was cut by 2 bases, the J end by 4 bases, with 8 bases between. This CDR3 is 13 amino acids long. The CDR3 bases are TGTGCTAGTGGTTTGATCGGTGGCACTGAAGCTTTCTTT. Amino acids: CASGLIGGTEAFF.

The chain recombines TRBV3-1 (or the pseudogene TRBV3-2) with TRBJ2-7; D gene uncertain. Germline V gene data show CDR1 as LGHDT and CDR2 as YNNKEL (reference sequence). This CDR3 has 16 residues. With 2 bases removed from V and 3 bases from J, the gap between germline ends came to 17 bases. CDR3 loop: CASSQSTGGPNYEQYF. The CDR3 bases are TGTGCCAGCAGCCAAAGTACGGGTGGCCCCAACTACGAGCAGTACTTC.

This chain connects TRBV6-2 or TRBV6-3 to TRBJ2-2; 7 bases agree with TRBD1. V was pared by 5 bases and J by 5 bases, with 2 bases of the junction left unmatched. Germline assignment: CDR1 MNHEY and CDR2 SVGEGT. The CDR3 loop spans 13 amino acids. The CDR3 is CASSKQGTGELFF. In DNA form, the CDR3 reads TGTGCCAGCAGTAAACAGGGGACCGGGGAGCTGTTTTTT.

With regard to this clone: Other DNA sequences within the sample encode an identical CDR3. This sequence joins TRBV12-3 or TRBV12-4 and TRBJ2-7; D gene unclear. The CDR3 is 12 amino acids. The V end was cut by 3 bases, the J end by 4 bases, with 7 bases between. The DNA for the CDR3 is TGTGCCAGCAGTTTGTACAGTTACGAGCAGTACTTC. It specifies CASSLYSYEQYF.

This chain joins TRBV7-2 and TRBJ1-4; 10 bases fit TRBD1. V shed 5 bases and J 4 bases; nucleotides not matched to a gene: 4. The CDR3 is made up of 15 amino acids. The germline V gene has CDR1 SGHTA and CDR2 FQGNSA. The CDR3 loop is CASSRDRGDNEKLFF. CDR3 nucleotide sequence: TGTGCCAGCAGCAGGGACAGGGGTGATAATGAAAAACTGTTTTTT. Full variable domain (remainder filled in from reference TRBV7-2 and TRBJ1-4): GAGVSQSPSNKVTEKGKDVELRCDPISGHTALYWYRQSLGQGLEFLIYFQGNSAPDKSGLPSDRFSAERTGGSVSTLTIQRTQQEDSAVYLCASSRDRGDNEKLFFGSGTQLSVL.